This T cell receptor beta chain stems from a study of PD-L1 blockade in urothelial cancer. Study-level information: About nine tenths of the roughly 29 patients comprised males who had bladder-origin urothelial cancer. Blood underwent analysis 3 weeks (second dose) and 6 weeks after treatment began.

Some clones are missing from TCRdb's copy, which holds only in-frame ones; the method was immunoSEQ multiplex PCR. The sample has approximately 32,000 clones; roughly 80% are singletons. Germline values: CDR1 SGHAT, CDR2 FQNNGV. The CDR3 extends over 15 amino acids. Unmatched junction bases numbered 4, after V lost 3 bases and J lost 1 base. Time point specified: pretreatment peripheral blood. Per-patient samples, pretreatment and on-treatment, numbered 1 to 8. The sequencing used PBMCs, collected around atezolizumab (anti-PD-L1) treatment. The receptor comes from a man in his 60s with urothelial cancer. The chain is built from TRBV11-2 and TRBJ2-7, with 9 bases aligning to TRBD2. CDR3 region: CASSLSGGSSYEQYF. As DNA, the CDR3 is TGTGCCAGCAGCTTGAGCGGGGGGAGTTCCTACGAGCAGTACTTC. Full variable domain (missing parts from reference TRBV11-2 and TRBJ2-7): EAGVAQSPRYKIIEKRQSVAFWCNPISGHATLYWYQQILGQGPKLLIQFQNNGVVDDSQLPKDRFSAERLKGVDSTLKIQPAKLEDSAVYLCASSLSGGSSYEQYFGPGTRLTVT.